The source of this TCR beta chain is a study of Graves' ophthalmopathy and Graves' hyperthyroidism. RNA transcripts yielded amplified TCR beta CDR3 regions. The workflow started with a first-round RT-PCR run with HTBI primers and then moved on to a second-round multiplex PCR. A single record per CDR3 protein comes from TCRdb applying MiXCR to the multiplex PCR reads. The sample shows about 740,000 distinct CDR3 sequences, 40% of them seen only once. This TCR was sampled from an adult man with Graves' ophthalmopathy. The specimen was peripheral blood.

The DNA for the CDR3 is TGTGCCAGCAGCAAACGATTACTCGGGCCTAATGAAAAACTGTTTTTT. Its translation: CASSKRLLGPNEKLFF. The J gene is TRBJ1-4, the V gene TRBV7-9; no reliable D call. This CDR3 has 16 residues. V gave up 5 bases and J gave up 3 bases, with 16 bases separating them. CDR1 and CDR2 from the germline V gene are SEHNR and FQNEAQ (reference sequence).